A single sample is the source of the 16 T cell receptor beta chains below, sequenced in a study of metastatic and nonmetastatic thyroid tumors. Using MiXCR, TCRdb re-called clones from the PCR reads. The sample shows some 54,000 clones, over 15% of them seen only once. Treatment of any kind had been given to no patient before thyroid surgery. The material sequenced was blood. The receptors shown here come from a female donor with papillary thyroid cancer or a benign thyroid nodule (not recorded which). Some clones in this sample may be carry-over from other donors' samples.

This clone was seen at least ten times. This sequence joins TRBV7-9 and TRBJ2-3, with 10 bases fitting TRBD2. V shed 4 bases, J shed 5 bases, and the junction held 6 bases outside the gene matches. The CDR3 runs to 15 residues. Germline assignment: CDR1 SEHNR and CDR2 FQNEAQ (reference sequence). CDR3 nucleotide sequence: TGTGCCAGCAGCTCAGCGGGAGGGCCGGAAGATACGCAGTATTTT. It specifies CASSSAGGPEDTQYF.

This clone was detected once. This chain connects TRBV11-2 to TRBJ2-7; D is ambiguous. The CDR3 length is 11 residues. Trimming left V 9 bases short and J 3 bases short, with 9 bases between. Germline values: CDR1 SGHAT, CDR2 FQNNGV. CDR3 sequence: CASSANYEQYF. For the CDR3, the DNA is TGTGCCAGTTCGGCCAACTACGAGCAGTACTTC.

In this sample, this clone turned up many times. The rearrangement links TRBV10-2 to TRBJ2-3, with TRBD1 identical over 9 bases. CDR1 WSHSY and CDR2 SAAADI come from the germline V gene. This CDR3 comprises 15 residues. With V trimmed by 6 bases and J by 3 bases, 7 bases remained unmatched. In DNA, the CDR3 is TGCGCCAGCAGCGCGACAGGGGGAGGTACAGATACGCAGTATTTT. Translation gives CASSATGGGTDTQYF.

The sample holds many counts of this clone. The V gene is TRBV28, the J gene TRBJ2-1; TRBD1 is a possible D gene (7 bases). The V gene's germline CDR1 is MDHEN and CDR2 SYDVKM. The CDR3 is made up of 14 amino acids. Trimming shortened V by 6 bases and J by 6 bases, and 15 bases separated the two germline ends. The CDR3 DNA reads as TGTGCCAGCAGGCAGGGGGGCCCGATCAATGAGCAGTTCTTC. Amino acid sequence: CASRQGGPINEQFF.

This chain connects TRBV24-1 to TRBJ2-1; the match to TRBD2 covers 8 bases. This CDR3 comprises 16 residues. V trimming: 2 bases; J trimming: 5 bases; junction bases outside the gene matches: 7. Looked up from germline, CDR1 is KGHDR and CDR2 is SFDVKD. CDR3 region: CATSDYRAGVDNEQFF. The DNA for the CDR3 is TGTGCCACCAGTGATTACCGAGCGGGAGTTGACAATGAGCAGTTCTTC.

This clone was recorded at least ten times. CDR3 in DNA: TGTGCCAGTGGACCACAGGGGAACACCGGGGAGCTGTTTTTT. It encodes CASGPQGNTGELFF. This chain connects TRBV19 to TRBJ2-2, with D possibly matching TRBD1 (6 bases). The length of the CDR3 is 14 residues. The germline V and J ends were trimmed by 8 bases and 1 base, with 11 bases remaining between them. Germline CDR1 is LNHDA and CDR2 is SQIVND (reference sequence). Full variable domain (outside the CDR3, taken from reference TRBV19 and TRBJ2-2): DGGITQSPKYLFRKEGQNVTLSCEQNLNHDAMYWYRQDPGQGLRLIYYSQIVNDFQKGDIAEGYSVSREKKESFPLTVTSAQKNPTAFYLCASGPQGNTGELFFGEGSRLTVL.

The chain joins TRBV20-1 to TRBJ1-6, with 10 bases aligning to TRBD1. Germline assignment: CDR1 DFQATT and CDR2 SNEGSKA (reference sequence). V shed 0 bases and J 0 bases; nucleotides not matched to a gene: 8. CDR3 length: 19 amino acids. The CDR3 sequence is CSAREGQGLGGSYNSPLHF. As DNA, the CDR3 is TGCAGTGCTAGAGAGGGACAGGGGTTAGGAGGCTCCTATAATTCACCCCTCCACTTT.

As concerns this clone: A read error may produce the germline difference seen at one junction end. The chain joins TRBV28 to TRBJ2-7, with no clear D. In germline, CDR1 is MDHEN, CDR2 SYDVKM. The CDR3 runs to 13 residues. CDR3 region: CAGSFLIDYEQYF. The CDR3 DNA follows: TGTGCCGGCAGTTTTCTCATCGACTACGAGCAGTACTTC. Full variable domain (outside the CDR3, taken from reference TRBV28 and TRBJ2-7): DVKVTQSSRYLVKRTGEKVFLECVQDMDHENMFWYRQDPGLGLRLIYFSYDVKMKEKGDIPEGYSVSREKKERFSLILESASTNQTSMYLCAGSFLIDYEQYFGPGTRLTVT.

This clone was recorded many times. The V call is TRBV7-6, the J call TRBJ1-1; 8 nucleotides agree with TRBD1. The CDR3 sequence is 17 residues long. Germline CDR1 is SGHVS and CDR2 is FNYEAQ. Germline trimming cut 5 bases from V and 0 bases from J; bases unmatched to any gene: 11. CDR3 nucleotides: TGTGCCAGCAGCCCCGACAGGGGAATCCGTGTGAACACTGAAGCTTTCTTT. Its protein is CASSPDRGIRVNTEAFF.

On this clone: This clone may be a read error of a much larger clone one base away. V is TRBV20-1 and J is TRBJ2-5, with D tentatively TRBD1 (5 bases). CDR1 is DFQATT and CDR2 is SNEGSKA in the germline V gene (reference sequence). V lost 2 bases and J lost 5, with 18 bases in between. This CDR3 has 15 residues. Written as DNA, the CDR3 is TGCAGTGCTAGATACCAGGGAAGGGTTCGGGAGACCCAGTACTTC. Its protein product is CSARYQGRVRETQYF.

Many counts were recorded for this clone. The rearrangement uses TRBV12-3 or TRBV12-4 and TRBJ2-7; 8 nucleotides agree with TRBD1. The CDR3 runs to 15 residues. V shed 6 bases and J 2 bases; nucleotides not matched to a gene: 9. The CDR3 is CASSPDRDRTYEQYF. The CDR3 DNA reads TGTGCCAGCAGCCCAGACCGGGACAGGACCTACGAGCAGTACTTC.

DNA of the CDR3: TGTGCCAGCAGCTTGAGGGGCACTGAAGCTTTCTTT. Translated: CASSLRGTEAFF. The genes are TRBV5-6 and TRBJ1-1, with D tentatively TRBD1 (5 bases). Trimming cost V 1 base and J 4 bases, with 5 bases left between them. Germline loops: CDR1 SGHDT, CDR2 YYEEEE. The CDR3 is 12 amino acids.

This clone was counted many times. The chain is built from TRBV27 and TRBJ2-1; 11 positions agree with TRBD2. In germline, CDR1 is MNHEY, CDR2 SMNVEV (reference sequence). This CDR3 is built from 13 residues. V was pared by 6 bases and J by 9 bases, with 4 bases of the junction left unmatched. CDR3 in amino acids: CASRTSGRSEQFF. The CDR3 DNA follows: TGTGCCAGCAGAACTAGCGGGAGAAGTGAGCAGTTCTTC.

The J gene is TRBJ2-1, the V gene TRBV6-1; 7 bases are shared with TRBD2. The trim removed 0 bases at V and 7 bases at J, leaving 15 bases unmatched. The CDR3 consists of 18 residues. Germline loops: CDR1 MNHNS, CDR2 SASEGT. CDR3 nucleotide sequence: TGTGCCAGCAGTGAAGCCCTGACGGGAGGAGCCTTTGGTAATGAGCAGTTCTTC. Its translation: CASSEALTGGAFGNEQFF.

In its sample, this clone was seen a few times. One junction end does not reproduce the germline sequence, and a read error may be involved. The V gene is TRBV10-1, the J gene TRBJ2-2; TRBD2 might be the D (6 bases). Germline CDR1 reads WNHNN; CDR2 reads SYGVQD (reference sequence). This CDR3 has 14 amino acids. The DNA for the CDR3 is TGCGCCAGCAGTGCTAGCGTATCCACCGGGGATCTGTTTTTT. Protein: CASSASVSTGDLFF.

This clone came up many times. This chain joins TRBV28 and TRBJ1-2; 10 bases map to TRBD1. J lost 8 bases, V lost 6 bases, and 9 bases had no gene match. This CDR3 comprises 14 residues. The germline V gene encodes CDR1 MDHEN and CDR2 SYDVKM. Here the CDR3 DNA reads TGTGCCAGCAGCCAGGACAGGGGGAGGGGAGGCTACACCTTC. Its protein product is CASSQDRGRGGYTF.